The 31 T cell receptor beta chains reported below all come from one sample, sequenced in a study of shared clonotypes between healthy human individuals. Sequenced by immunoSEQ multiplex PCR; TCRdb stores in-frame clones only, minus some. The table lists millions of clones, more than 80% of them singletons. Sequences were obtained from naive CD4+ T cells sorted from blood. As to subset: CD45RA+ positively selected. The receptor set was obtained from a man younger than 35 in good health.

The rearrangement links TRBV6-5 to TRBJ2-5, with D unresolved. The CDR3 has 14 residues. The V gene lost 6 bases and the J gene lost 5 bases, with 16 bases spanning the gap. Germline V lookup: CDR1 MNHEY, CDR2 SVGAGI. CDR3: CASRVPGGRETQYF. CDR3 nucleotide sequence: TGTGCCAGCAGAGTCCCCGGCGGCAGGGAGACCCAGTACTTC.

The chain links TRBV2 to TRBJ1-1, with a tentative D call TRBD1 (5 bases). Germline loops: CDR1 SNHLY, CDR2 FYNNEI. The germline V and J ends were trimmed by 7 bases and 4 bases, with 10 bases remaining between them. The CDR3 consists of 12 residues. This CDR3 is CASMPGGTEAFF. Here the CDR3 DNA reads TGTGCCAGCATGCCCGGGGGCACTGAAGCTTTCTTT. Complete variable domain (other parts from reference TRBV2 and TRBJ1-1): EPEVTQTPSHQVTQMGQEVILRCVPISNHLYFYWYRQILGQKVEFLVSFYNNEISEKSEIFDDQFSVERPDGSNFTLKIRSTKLEDSAMYFCASMPGGTEAFFGQGTRLTVV.

The V call is TRBV7-3, the J call TRBJ2-1, with 8 bases identical to TRBD1. J lost 6 bases, V lost 4 bases, and 8 bases had no gene match. The CDR3 has 15 amino acids. CDR1 and CDR2 from the germline V gene are SGHTA and FQGTGA. The DNA of the CDR3 is TGTGCCAGCAGCTCCCCAGGGGGCTCCCTCAATGAGCAGTTCTTC. Encoded protein: CASSSPGGSLNEQFF. The whole variable domain, remainder taken from reference TRBV7-3 and TRBJ2-1, is GAGVSQTPSNKVTEKGKYVELRCDPISGHTALYWYRQSLGQGPEFLIYFQGTGAADDSGLPNDRFFAVRPEGSVSTLKIQRTERGDSAVYLCASSSPGGSLNEQFFGPGTRLTVL.

This clone was detected once. For the CDR3, the DNA is TGTGCCAGCAGCCCGTCGGGGACCGTAACCGGGGAGCTGTTTTTT. Translated: CASSPSGTVTGELFF. The chain couples TRBV7-3 to TRBJ2-2; the D gene could be TRBD1 or TRBD2 (5 bases each). The CDR3 contains 15 residues. Trimming removed 5 bases from V and 5 bases from J, with 15 bases in between. Germline CDR1 is SGHTA and CDR2 is FQGTGA.

The chain recombines TRBV6-6 with TRBJ1-5; 7 nucleotides line up with TRBD1. CDR1 is MNHNY, CDR2 SVGAGI, per germline (reference sequence). The CDR3 runs to 13 residues. The V and J ends lost 6 bases and 3 bases, in that order; junction bases with no gene match: 2. CDR3 loop: CASRDRLNQPQHF. Here the CDR3 DNA reads TGTGCCAGCAGGGACAGGCTCAATCAGCCCCAGCATTTT.

This clone was observed a handful of times. The chain combines TRBV2 with TRBJ1-1; unclear D gene. Trimming pared 5 bases from V and 4 bases from J, leaving 11 bases between. Per the germline V gene, CDR1 is SNHLY and CDR2 is FYNNEI. This CDR3 region has 13 residues. The CDR3 spells CASSLQWATEAFF. Here the CDR3 DNA reads TGTGCCAGCAGTCTCCAATGGGCCACTGAAGCTTTCTTT.

The gene calls are TRBV5-1 and TRBJ1-4; tentatively, D is TRBD1 (6 bases). The germline V gene has CDR1 SGHRS and CDR2 YFSETQ. Trimming removed 3 bases at V and 8 bases at J, with 11 bases between. CDR3 length: 13 amino acids. The CDR3 DNA reads TGCGCCAGCAGCTCAGGGGTTAACGAAAAACTGTTTTTT. Translation: CASSSGVNEKLFF.

Comments on this clone: Other DNA sequences in this specimen translate into the identical CDR3. The genes are TRBV28 and TRBJ1-1; D gene unclear. Germline loops: CDR1 MDHEN, CDR2 SYDVKM. The V gene lost 6 bases and the J gene lost 0 bases, with 2 bases spanning the gap. The CDR3 extends over 11 amino acids. DNA of the CDR3: TGTGCCAGCAGCATGAACACTGAAGCTTTCTTT. This translates into CASSMNTEAFF.

DNA of the CDR3: TGTGCCAGCAGTTACAGAAAGGGGAGGGTTGATGGCTACACCTTC. Amino acid sequence: CASSYRKGRVDGYTF. The J gene is TRBJ1-2, the V gene TRBV6-5, with a tentative D call TRBD1 (5 bases). The germline gives CDR1 MNHEY, CDR2 SVGAGI. V lost 2 bases and J 6 bases, leaving 16 bases between the germline ends. The CDR3 runs 15 residues.

The rearrangement uses TRBV5-1 and TRBJ2-7, with a weak D call TRBD1 (5 bases). The CDR3 length is 13 residues. The germline gives CDR1 SGHRS, CDR2 YFSETQ. V was trimmed by 4 bases and J by 13 bases, leaving 21 bases between them. The DNA of the CDR3 is TGCGCCAGCAGCACCTACGAGACAGACCACCTATACTTC. It is translated as CASSTYETDHLYF.

This clone was detected once. The limits of the CDR3 on the DNA are not certain, so only TCRdb's listed CDR3 is given. The V gene is TRBV30, the J gene TRBJ2-1. A total of 15 residues make up the CDR3, ends included. Germline CDR1 is GTSNPN and CDR2 is SVGIG (reference sequence). The CDR3 loop reads CAWRLSGLTYNEQFF.

V is TRBV7-6 and J is TRBJ1-2; TRBD1 matches at 8 bases. Germline loops: CDR1 SGHVS, CDR2 FNYEAQ. CDR3 length equals 14 residues. The ends lost 5 bases at V and 6 bases at J; junction bases unmatched: 8. CDR3 amino acids: CASSPSRTGHGYTF. In DNA form, the CDR3 reads TGTGCCAGCAGCCCTAGCAGGACAGGGCATGGCTACACCTTC. The full variable domain, its missing parts supplied by reference TRBV7-6 and TRBJ1-2, is GAGVSQSPRYKVTKRGQDVALRCDPISGHVSLYWYRQALGQGPEFLTYFNYEAQQDKSGLPNDRFSAERPEGSISTLTIQRTEQRDSAMYRCASSPSRTGHGYTFGSGTRLTVV.

The chain is built from TRBV2 and TRBJ2-5; the D gene is possibly TRBD1 (6 bases). The V end lost 6 bases, the J end lost 7 bases, and 18 bases lay between the germline ends. The CDR3 length is 14 residues. Per germline, CDR1 SNHLY and CDR2 FYNNEI. CDR3 residues: CASRRTEPKGTQYF. CDR3 DNA: TGTGCCAGCAGGCGGACAGAACCTAAAGGGACCCAGTACTTC.

The chain has TRBV11-2 and TRBJ1-3; D might be TRBD1 (6 bases). The V end lost 5 bases, the J end lost 8 bases, and 13 bases lay between the germline ends. CDR1 is SGHAT and CDR2 is FQNNGV in the germline V gene. This CDR3 is built from 13 residues. CDR3 loop: CASSQRGVDTIYF. The CDR3 DNA sequence: TGTGCCAGCAGCCAGAGGGGGGTTGACACCATATATTTT.

Only one count was recorded for this clone. This chain connects TRBV6-5 to TRBJ2-7; 7 bases match TRBD2. The germline V gene has CDR1 MNHEY and CDR2 SVGAGI. The CDR3 runs 12 residues. V trimming: 6 bases; J trimming: 6 bases; junction bases outside the gene matches: 5. Written as DNA, the CDR3 is TGTGCCAGCAGGTCACCGGGGGGCGAGCAGTACTTC. Protein product: CASRSPGGEQYF.

The chain recombines TRBV18 with TRBJ1-1, with D maybe TRBD1 (5 bases). The germline V and J ends were trimmed by 5 bases and 5 bases, with 15 bases remaining between them. Germline assignment: CDR1 KGHSH and CDR2 LQKENI. This CDR3 comprises 14 residues. CDR3 coding DNA: TGTGCCAGCTCATACGACCCGGCAGGGACTGAAGCTTTCTTT. This codes for CASSYDPAGTEAFF.

The gene calls are TRBV30 and TRBJ1-3; D is possibly TRBD1 (6 bases). The CDR3 has 15 residues. The germline V and J ends were trimmed by 4 bases and 1 base, with 14 bases remaining between them. Germline V gene sequence: CDR1 GTSNPN, CDR2 SVGIG (reference sequence). In DNA form, the CDR3 reads TGTGCCTGGACCCACAGGGCGGCGTCTGGAAACACCATATATTTT. Translated: CAWTHRAASGNTIYF.

V usage is TRBV2 and J usage is TRBJ2-1; no firm D call. The V and J ends lost 7 bases and 0 bases respectively, with 10 bases between them. Germline-derived CDR1 and CDR2 are SNHLY and FYNNEI. The CDR3 totals 14 residues. This chain's CDR3 is CASNSETSYNEQFF. CDR3 coding DNA: TGTGCCAGCAATTCGGAAACCTCCTACAATGAGCAGTTCTTC. Looking up the rest from reference TRBV2 and TRBJ2-1 gives the full variable domain: EPEVTQTPSHQVTQMGQEVILRCVPISNHLYFYWYRQILGQKVEFLVSFYNNEISEKSEIFDDQFSVERPDGSNFTLKIRSTKLEDSAMYFCASNSETSYNEQFFGPGTRLTVL.

This CDR3 is CASSLPTNTDTQYF. The CDR3, as DNA: TGTGCCAGCAGCTTGCCCACTAACACAGATACGCAGTATTTT. The chain is built from TRBV5-8 and TRBJ2-3; no clear D gene. In germline, CDR1 is SGHTS, CDR2 YDEGEE. V gave up 1 base and J gave up 2 bases, with 8 bases separating them. The CDR3 spans 14 residues.

This clone appeared a single time. This sample also contains other DNA sequences that code for the same CDR3. The chain joins TRBV29-1 to TRBJ1-1, with a tentative D call TRBD1 (5 bases). Germline V lookup: CDR1 SQVTM, CDR2 ANQGSEA. This CDR3 has 13 amino acids. Deletions cut 1 base from V and 2 bases from J, with 8 bases between. Here the CDR3 reads CSVEGRVNTEAFF. DNA for the CDR3: TGCAGCGTTGAAGGCAGGGTAAACACTGAAGCTTTCTTT.

The chain couples TRBV5-1 to TRBJ2-7; 7 bases map to TRBD1. V was clipped by 1 base and J by 0 bases; unmatched bases: 4. The CDR3 is 15 residues long. Germline V gene data show CDR1 as SGHRS and CDR2 as YFSETQ. The CDR3 nucleotides read TGCGCCAGCAGCTTGACGGGACAGAGCTCCTACGAGCAGTACTTC. It specifies CASSLTGQSSYEQYF.

As regards this clone: The junction departs from germline at one end; a sequencing error may be responsible. The chain recombines TRBV9 with TRBJ1-6, with D unresolved. The germline V gene encodes CDR1 SGDLS and CDR2 YYNGEE. The CDR3 length is 15 residues. CDR3 sequence reads: CASSDRYSNNSPLHF. The CDR3 DNA sequence: TGTGCCAGCAGTGACCGCTACTCCAATAATTCACCCCTCCACTTT.

V is TRBV5-1 and J is TRBJ2-7, with D perhaps matching TRBD2 (6 bases). CDR1 is SGHRS, CDR2 YFSETQ, per germline. V was trimmed by 0 bases and J by 4 bases, leaving 11 bases between them. The CDR3 runs to 14 residues. CDR3 bases: TGCGCCAGCAGCTTGGAGGGACTGCCATACGAGCAGTACTTC. It codes for CASSLEGLPYEQYF.

The rearrangement links TRBV18 to TRBJ2-2; D unresolved. From germline, CDR1 is KGHSH and CDR2 LQKENI. This CDR3 spans 16 amino acids. Trimming pared 1 base from V and 6 bases from J, leaving 15 bases between. The CDR3 region is CASSPRSGLSSGELFF. CDR3 nucleotides: TGTGCCAGCTCACCACGAAGTGGGTTGAGTTCCGGGGAGCTGTTTTTT.

V is TRBV30 and J is TRBJ2-7; D gene unclear. The CDR3 is 13 amino acids. Germline lookup yields CDR1 GTSNPN and CDR2 SVGIG (reference sequence). V lost 4 bases and J lost 6, with 16 bases in between. Here the CDR3 reads CAWTKRTVAEQYF. The CDR3, as DNA: TGTGCCTGGACGAAACGGACCGTCGCCGAGCAGTACTTC.

The V and J genes are TRBV2 and TRBJ2-3; D is unresolved. CDR1 and CDR2 (germline): SNHLY, FYNNEI. V was shortened by 8 bases and J by 0 bases, with 21 bases between the two germline ends. The CDR3 has 17 amino acids. CDR3 DNA sequence: TGTGCCAGCTCCTTCCCCATGGTGAGCACGAGCACAGATACGCAGTATTTT. Residues: CASSFPMVSTSTDTQYF.

V is TRBV19 and J is TRBJ2-1; D gene uncertain. There are 13 residues in the CDR3. V was clipped by 0 bases and J by 6 bases, with 6 bases between them. The germline CDR1 and CDR2 sequences are LNHDA and SQIVND (reference sequence). The chain's CDR3 is CASSIESGNEQFF. The CDR3 bases are TGTGCCAGTAGTATAGAGTCCGGCAATGAGCAGTTCTTC.

This rearrangement joins TRBV5-4 to TRBJ1-1; D uncertain. The V gene lost 0 bases and the J gene lost 6 bases, with 9 bases spanning the gap. The CDR3 totals 13 residues. Per the germline V gene, CDR1 is SGHNT and CDR2 is YYREEE (reference sequence). CDR3 in DNA: TGTGCCAGCAGCTTGGTCGAGGGCCCTGAAGCTTTCTTT. It is translated as CASSLVEGPEAFF.

With regard to this clone: Other DNA sequences in this specimen translate into the identical CDR3. V and J are TRBV15 and TRBJ1-5; no firm D call. This CDR3 is 14 amino acids long. With 0 bases removed from V and 4 bases from J, the gap between germline ends came to 7 bases. Looked up from germline, CDR1 is LNHNV and CDR2 is YYDKDF (reference sequence). The CDR3 nucleotides are TGTGCCACCAGCAGAGATCTGGGGAATCAGCCCCAGCATTTT. This encodes CATSRDLGNQPQHF.

The CDR3 DNA follows: TGTGCCAGCAGCGCCGGACAGGGACCTAACTATGGCTACACCTTC. Encoded protein: CASSAGQGPNYGYTF. The chain is built from TRBV9 and TRBJ1-2; 8 nucleotides agree with TRBD1. Germline loops: CDR1 SGDLS, CDR2 YYNGEE. The CDR3 runs to 15 residues. Losses at the gene ends were 3 bases for V and 0 bases for J; bases not matched to a gene: 4.

V gene TRBV7-9 combines with J gene TRBJ2-1; a possible D gene is TRBD2 (6 bases). The germline V gene has CDR1 SEHNR and CDR2 FQNEAQ (reference sequence). This CDR3 is 13 amino acids long. V lost 8 bases and J lost 6, with 14 bases in between. CDR3 in amino acids: CASSDRGTNEQFF. CDR3 in DNA: TGTGCCAGCTCCGACCGGGGGACCAATGAGCAGTTCTTC.